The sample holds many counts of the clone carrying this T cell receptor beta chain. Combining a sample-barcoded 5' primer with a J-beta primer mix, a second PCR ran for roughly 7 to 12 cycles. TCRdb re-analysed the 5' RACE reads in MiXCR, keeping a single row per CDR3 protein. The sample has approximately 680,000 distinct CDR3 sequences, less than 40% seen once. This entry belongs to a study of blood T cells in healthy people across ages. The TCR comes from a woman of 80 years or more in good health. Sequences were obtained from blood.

The CDR3 DNA reads TGTGCCAGCAGCCGCTCGGCGACCCAGTACTTC. The encoded protein is CASSRSATQYF. The chain recombines TRBV11-2 with TRBJ2-5; D not certain. Per germline, CDR1 SGHAT and CDR2 FQNNGV. CDR3 length: 11 residues. The V end lost 5 bases, the J end lost 7 bases, and 8 bases lay between the germline ends.